This T cell receptor (beta chain) was recorded in a study of blood T cell repertoires in COVID-19. Study context: Researchers got acute and convalescent COVID-19 samples from the United States, Italy and Spain.

Germline assignment: CDR1 KGHDR and CDR2 SFDVKD. This CDR3 is built from 15 residues. J was trimmed by 3 bases and V by 3 bases; bases with no gene match: 5. Some clones are missing from TCRdb's copy, which holds only in-frame ones; the method was immunoSEQ multiplex PCR. The table includes fewer than 500,000 clones, 75% to 90% detected once. Sequenced input: PBMCs or T cells enriched from blood (not recorded which). The chain employs TRBV24-1 and TRBJ2-3; 7 bases map to TRBD1. The receptor comes from a woman aged 18-29 years who had recovered from COVID-19. The CDR3 loop is CATSDTGQLTDTQYF. The CDR3 region has the DNA TGTGCCACCAGTGATACGGGACAGCTAACAGATACGCAGTATTTT.